The 16 T cell receptor beta chains given below trace back to one sample, sequenced in a study of OX40 agonist ivuxolimab in advanced cancers. This table comes from immunoSEQ multiplex PCR, and its TCRdb copy is limited to in-frame clones, with some not included. The sample includes 40,000 to 65,000 clones, over 75% of them seen just once. This material consisted of CD4+ or CD8+ T cells sorted from blood, taken in a trial of the OX40 agonist ivuxolimab. Receptors originate from an adult with an advanced solid tumor such as melanoma, head and neck, liver or kidney cancer.

V is TRBV5-8 and J is TRBJ1-3; the D gene is possibly TRBD1 (6 bases). The V gene's germline CDR1 is SGHTS and CDR2 YDEGEE. Trimming removed 0 bases from V and 4 bases from J, with 20 bases in between. The CDR3 is 18 amino acids. CDR3 residues: CASSLGLRVTGAGNTIYF. CDR3 nucleotides: TGTGCCAGCAGCTTGGGTCTCCGGGTGACAGGTGCGGGAAACACCATATATTTT.

J is TRBJ2-2 and V is TRBV5-1; D unclear. V lost 1 base, J lost 0 bases, and 7 bases lay in between. Per the germline V gene, CDR1 is SGHRS and CDR2 is YFSETQ. CDR3 size: 15 residues. The CDR3 sequence is CASSLTFTNTGELFF. In nucleotides, the CDR3 is TGCGCCAGCAGCTTGACATTTACGAACACCGGGGAGCTGTTTTTT.

The genes are TRBV7-8 and TRBJ2-7; the match to TRBD1 covers 10 bases. The V and J ends lost 6 bases and 5 bases, in that order; junction bases with no gene match: 7. From germline, CDR1 is SGHVS and CDR2 FQNEAQ. This CDR3 comprises 14 residues. CDR3: CASSMPGQGHEQYF. In DNA, the CDR3 is TGTGCCAGCAGTATGCCGGGACAGGGGCACGAGCAGTACTTC.

The V gene is TRBV10-3, the J gene TRBJ1-5; D possibly corresponds to TRBD1 (6 bases). This CDR3 spans 13 amino acids. Trimming stripped 11 bases from V and 5 bases from J, with 16 bases between. Germline V gene lookup returns CDR1 ENHRY and CDR2 SYGVKD. The DNA of the CDR3 is TGTGCCTCGAAGGCGGCAGGGGATCAGCCCCAGCATTTT. Amino acids: CASKAAGDQPQHF.

This chain connects TRBV6-5 to TRBJ2-7; D might be TRBD1 (5 bases). This CDR3 is built from 13 residues. CDR1 is MNHEY, CDR2 SVGAGI, per germline. With 6 bases removed from V and 5 bases from J, the gap between germline ends came to 14 bases. CDR3 in amino acids: CASRGIGVHEQYF. The CDR3 DNA reads TGTGCCAGCAGGGGAATAGGGGTCCACGAGCAGTACTTC.

This clone came up a few times. The chain is built from TRBV30 and TRBJ1-2, with a tentative D call TRBD1 (6 bases). V dropped 2 bases and J dropped 7 bases, with 11 bases sitting between them. CDR1 is GTSNPN, CDR2 SVGIG, per germline (reference sequence). This CDR3 region has 12 residues. CDR3 nucleotides: TGTGCCTGGAGTAGACAGGACGGTGGCTACACCTTC. This translates into CAWSRQDGGYTF. Drawing the rest from reference TRBV30 and TRBJ1-2, the complete variable domain is SQTIHQWPATLVQPVGSPLSLECTVEGTSNPNLYWYRQAAGRGLQLLFYSVGIGQISSEVPQNLSASRPQDRQFILSSKKLLLSDSGFYLCAWSRQDGGYTFGSGTRLTVV.

The J gene is TRBJ2-7, the V gene TRBV4-1, with D possibly matching TRBD1 (6 bases). Germline CDR1 and CDR2: MGHRA and YSYEKL. The CDR3 extends over 15 amino acids. The V gene lost 5 bases and the J gene lost 1 base, with 15 bases spanning the gap. The CDR3, as DNA: TGCGCCAGCAGCGATCCGGGACACACATCCTACGAGCAGTACTTC. As protein: CASSDPGHTSYEQYF.

The V gene is TRBV28, the J gene TRBJ1-2; D unresolved. There are 15 residues in the CDR3. V lost 3 bases to trimming and J lost 2 bases, with 13 bases between them. The V gene's germline CDR1 is MDHEN and CDR2 SYDVKM. The DNA for the CDR3 is TGTGCCAGCAGTTTGGGTGGAGGGAACAACTATGGCTACACCTTC. Amino acids: CASSLGGGNNYGYTF.

This clone was seen only a few times. The CDR3 loop is CASSLKQGERVSYEQYF. The CDR3 DNA follows: TGCGCCAGCAGTCTCAAACAGGGGGAAAGGGTTTCCTACGAGCAGTACTTC. The chain employs TRBV23-1 and TRBJ2-7, with TRBD1 matching 8 bases. TRBV23-1 counts as an open reading frame of uncertain function. There are 17 residues in the CDR3. J lost 1 base, V lost 4 bases, and 12 bases had no gene match.

The chain carries TRBV5-6 and TRBJ1-1; unclear D gene. Germline CDR1 SGHDT, CDR2 YYEEEE. This CDR3 contains 13 residues. Between the trimmed V and J ends, which lost 1 base and 1 base, there was a span of 5 bases. The CDR3 nucleotides read TGTGCCAGCAGCTTGAGAGGGAACACTGAAGCTTTCTTT. Its translation: CASSLRGNTEAFF.

The J gene is TRBJ1-4, the V gene TRBV30, with D maybe TRBD1 (6 bases). Germline V lookup: CDR1 GTSNPN, CDR2 SVGIG (reference sequence). CDR3 length: 15 amino acids. V was pared by 2 bases and J by 5 bases, with 15 bases between. The CDR3 loop is CAWSPRRGQNEKLFF. The CDR3, as DNA: TGTGCCTGGAGTCCCCGCAGGGGCCAAAATGAAAAACTGTTTTTT.

The chain links TRBV5-1 to TRBJ2-3; 7 bases agree with TRBD1. Losses at the gene ends were 4 bases for V and 0 bases for J; bases not matched to a gene: 5. The CDR3 sequence is 15 residues long. The V gene's germline CDR1 is SGHRS and CDR2 YFSETQ. The CDR3 loop is CASSVRDRSTDTQYF. As DNA, the CDR3 is TGCGCCAGCAGCGTCCGGGACAGAAGCACAGATACGCAGTATTTT.

The chain uses TRBV2 and TRBJ1-2; 7 bases fit TRBD1. This CDR3 is built from 13 residues. The trim removed 5 bases at V and 6 bases at J, leaving 6 bases unmatched. The germline CDR1 and CDR2 sequences are SNHLY and FYNNEI. Here the CDR3 DNA reads TGTGCCAGCAGTCTGACAGGGTTCGATGGCTACACCTTC. As protein: CASSLTGFDGYTF.

DNA of the CDR3: TGTGCCAGCAGCTTAACGGGAGGCGGGGGTCCGCAAGAGACCCAGTACTTC. Encoded protein: CASSLTGGGGPQETQYF. The rearrangement uses TRBV11-2 and TRBJ2-5, with 7 nucleotides matching TRBD2. Germline V lookup: CDR1 SGHAT, CDR2 FQNNGV. The CDR3 spans 17 residues. V lost 2 bases to trimming and J lost 2 bases; unmatched junction nucleotides: 11.

The genes are TRBV11-2 and TRBJ2-2; no reliable D call. Germline CDR1 is SGHAT and CDR2 is FQNNGV. The V and J ends lost 0 bases and 1 base respectively, with 3 bases between them. The CDR3 totals 14 residues. This chain's CDR3 is CASSLDGNTGELFF. DNA of the CDR3: TGTGCCAGCAGCTTAGATGGGAACACCGGGGAGCTGTTTTTT.

This chain uses TRBV7-3 with TRBJ2-2, with D unclear. The length of the CDR3 is 14 residues. In germline, CDR1 is SGHTA, CDR2 FQGTGA. V gave up 2 bases and J gave up 2 bases, with 6 bases separating them. CDR3 sequence (DNA): TGTGCCAGCAGCTTAGGGTCCAACACCGGGGAGCTGTTTTTT. This encodes CASSLGSNTGELFF.